This TCR beta chain was identified in a study of blood T cell repertoires in COVID-19. Whole-study context: In each case, the material was cDNA or gDNA derived from T cells, B-cell-depleted T cells, or PBMCs.

Some clones are missing from TCRdb's copy, which holds only in-frame ones; the method was immunoSEQ multiplex PCR. The table includes around 340,000 clones, around 83% detected once. V was trimmed by 0 bases and J by 1 base, leaving 7 bases between them. The CDR3 covers 14 residues. Germline values: CDR1 LGHNA, CDR2 YSLEER. As to this clone: The same CDR3 can be traced to other DNA sequences in this sample.

This receptor was taken from a young man with active or convalescent COVID-19. Material for sequencing was peripheral blood. V usage is TRBV4-3 and J usage is TRBJ2-7; D is uncertain. The CDR3 DNA follows: TGCGCCAGCAGCCAAGAAAGACTTTCCTACGAGCAGTACTTC. Translation gives CASSQERLSYEQYF.